This T cell receptor beta chain derives from a study of PD-1 blockade in classical Hodgkin lymphoma. Study-level background: With a 2-week interval, patients received intravenous nivolumab at 3 mg/kg.

Trimming cost V 3 bases and J 2 bases; bases outside gene matches: 6. The CDR3 sequence is 17 residues long. CDR1 MDHEN and CDR2 SYDVKM come from the germline V gene. Produced via immunoSEQ multiplex PCR; TCRdb's table is partial and in-frame only. The sample carries 75,000 to 100,000 clones, 93% recorded once. The time point was: cycle 4 day 1 (C4D1), after less than seven weeks of nivolumab. All trial patients relapsed after autologous stem cell transplantation. The sequence was collected from a human donor with classical Hodgkin lymphoma. Material: peripheral blood mononuclear cells (PBMCs), obtained before the fourth cycle of nivolumab. The chain couples TRBV28 to TRBJ2-5, with TRBD2 matching 13 bases. The chain's CDR3 is CASSFLRGLAGQETQYF. Written as DNA, the CDR3 is TGTGCCAGCAGTTTCCTCCGGGGACTAGCGGGACAAGAGACCCAGTACTTC.